The T cell receptor (beta chain) under discussion was sequenced for a study of PD-1 blockade in classical Hodgkin lymphoma. Notes on the study in general: Before treatment, TCR diversity in newly diagnosed patients was reportedly lower than in healthy donors.

The CDR3 has 17 amino acids. The V gene's germline CDR1 is SEHNR and CDR2 FQNEAQ (reference sequence). With 5 bases clipped from V and 3 bases from J, the junction kept 7 bases outside the gene matches. In every patient, relapse followed autologous stem cell transplantation, while exposure to brentuximab vedotin differed. The assay was immunoSEQ multiplex PCR, and TCRdb's table has in-frame clones only and misses some. The top ten hold approximately 35% of the sample, which has just under 7,500 clones, roughly three quarters seen once. Turning to this clone: What it binds is not known.

The origin of this receptor is a human donor with classical Hodgkin lymphoma. V is TRBV7-9 and J is TRBJ2-3, with 14 bases matching TRBD2. The sequences come from peripheral blood mononuclear cells (PBMCs), collected before the second cycle of nivolumab. The CDR3 sequence: CASSPKRLAGGTDTQYF. DNA for the CDR3: TGTGCCAGCAGCCCAAAGAGACTAGCGGGGGGGACAGATACGCAGTATTTT.